Sequencing of this TCR beta chain was carried out in a study of blood T cell repertoires in COVID-19. Whole-study context: The United States, Italy and Spain were the sources of the acute and convalescent COVID-19 samples. In each case, the material was cDNA or gDNA derived from T cells, B-cell-depleted T cells, or PBMCs.

Trimming cost V 5 bases and J 10 bases; bases outside gene matches: 5. This CDR3 is built from 12 residues. In the original analysis: Using reference gene primer amplification, nucleated cell counts were estimated. Profiling relied on immunoSEQ multiplex PCR, and the TCRdb table lists in-frame clones only, not all of them. D and trimming were read from the DNA, whereas the V and J calls and clone size are those reported in that table. The sample records about 260,000 clones, around 78% being singletons. The sequence was collected from a man aged 55 to 70 who had recovered from COVID-19. Sequenced material: peripheral blood. This chain connects TRBV12-3 or TRBV12-4 to TRBJ2-1, with 7 bases matching TRBD2. The CDR3 nucleotides are TGTGCCAGCAGTAACCCGGGACTAGAGCAGTTCTTC. It is translated as CASSNPGLEQFF.